This T cell receptor beta chain was documented in a study of response to subunit inactivated influenza vaccine. Study-level results: The authors proposed limited new T cell recruitment per seasonal influenza vaccination.

Trimming left V 4 bases short and J 6 bases short, with 11 bases between. CDR1 KGHSH and CDR2 LQKENI come from the germline V gene. The CDR3 spans 13 residues. One entry per CDR3 protein, called by TCRdb with MiXCR from the RT-PCR reads. The profile shows fewer than 700,000 distinct CDR3 sequences, over 10% of them singletons. This clonotype appeared a few times. The target antigen is unknown. The source was PBMCs from blood, collected about 40 days after vaccination. The receptor was isolated from a man aged 45-65 years who received an inactivated influenza vaccine. The rearrangement joins TRBV18 to TRBJ2-3, with D hard to call. Written as DNA, the CDR3 is TGTGCCAGCTCACAGTCCGGTGAGGATACGCAGTATTTT. Protein product: CASSQSGEDTQYF.